This TCR beta chain was sequenced in a study of CD8+CD57+ T cells in acquired aplastic anemia. Overall study: The study obtained an average of roughly 3 ug of DNA from sorted CD4+ and CD8+ cells. Study-level results: The study identified under 30 CD8+ CDR3 sequences shared by patients and controls.

CDR3 and TCR beta VDJ profiling relied on genomic DNA as the template. One entry per CDR3 protein results from TCRdb running MiXCR on the reads. The table lists 100,000 to 130,000 distinct CDR3 sequences, under 60% of them singletons. The J segment lost 4 bases and the V segment lost 2 bases, leaving 1 base of the junction unmatched. Per the germline V gene, CDR1 is DFQATT and CDR2 is SNEGSKA (reference sequence). The CDR3 spans 13 residues. This clonotype was recorded only once. The antigen remains undetermined. Sequencing input: sorted CD4+, CD8+, or CD8+CD57+ T cells (not recorded which) from PBMCs. The V call is TRBV20-1, the J call TRBJ2-1, with 8 positions matching TRBD2. This sequence was found in a human donor in good health, serving as a control. The DNA for the CDR3 is TGCAGTGCTAGACTAGCGGGTTACAATGAGCAGTTCTTC. Translating it yields CSARLAGYNEQFF.